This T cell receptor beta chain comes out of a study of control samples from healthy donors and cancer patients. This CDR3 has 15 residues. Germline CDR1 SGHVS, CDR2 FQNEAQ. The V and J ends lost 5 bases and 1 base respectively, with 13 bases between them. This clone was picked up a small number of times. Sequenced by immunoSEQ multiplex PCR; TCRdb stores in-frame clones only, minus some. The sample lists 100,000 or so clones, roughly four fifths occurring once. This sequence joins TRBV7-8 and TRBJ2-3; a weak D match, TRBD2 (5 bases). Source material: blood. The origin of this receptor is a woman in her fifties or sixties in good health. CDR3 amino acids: CASSPSVGGTDTQYF. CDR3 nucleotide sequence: TGTGCCAGCAGCCCCAGTGTCGGGGGCACAGATACGCAGTATTTT.